Below, 24 T cell receptor beta chains from the same sample are listed, as sequenced in a study of post-analysis software for immune sequencing data. Study-wide points: Five or six TRBV segments, TRBV5-6, TRBV5-1 and TRBV20-1 among them, were found more frequent in patients than controls.

These receptors' antigens are unknown. Unique molecular identifiers featured in each of the TCR beta cDNA libraries. Via MiXCR, TCRdb re-called the PCR reads, giving one row per CDR3 protein. Among roughly 650,000 distinct CDR3 sequences listed, around 60% were seen once. Specimen: blood. The source is a girl aged 2-10 years with multiple sclerosis.

As DNA, the CDR3 is TGCAGTGCTAGGGGCCACCGGCCCGATGAGCAGTTCTTC. It is translated as CSARGHRPDEQFF. The rearrangement links TRBV20-1 to TRBJ2-1; D not certain. Looked up from germline, CDR1 is DFQATT and CDR2 is SNEGSKA (reference sequence). Trimming removed 3 bases at V and 8 bases at J, with 14 bases between. The CDR3 sequence is 13 residues long.

This chain's CDR3 is CASRGIGAGELFF. CDR3 nucleotide sequence: TGTGCCAGCAGAGGAATAGGGGCCGGGGAGCTGTTTTTT. The genes are TRBV28 and TRBJ2-2; perhaps TRBD1 as D (5 bases). The germline V and J ends were trimmed by 6 bases and 6 bases, with 11 bases remaining between them. This CDR3 is built from 13 residues. Per germline, CDR1 MDHEN and CDR2 SYDVKM.

Only a few counts were recorded for this clonotype. V gene TRBV29-1 combines with J gene TRBJ1-1; no definite D call. The CDR3 totals 12 residues. With 6 bases removed from V and 0 bases from J, the gap between germline ends came to 8 bases. Germline V gene data show CDR1 as SQVTM and CDR2 as ANQGSEA. The CDR3 region has the DNA TGCAGCGTCGGCTACATGAACACTGAAGCTTTCTTT. This codes for CSVGYMNTEAFF.

The chain links TRBV7-6 to TRBJ2-1; possibly TRBD2 for D (7 bases). The germline V and J ends were trimmed by 5 bases and 5 bases, with 19 bases remaining between them. This CDR3 is built from 16 residues. From germline, CDR1 is SGHVS and CDR2 FNYEAQ. Here the CDR3 DNA reads TGTGCCAGCAGCCCCCTGAGGGGGGGCCTTAACAATGAGCAGTTCTTC. Translation gives CASSPLRGGLNNEQFF. The whole variable domain, filled in from reference TRBV7-6 and TRBJ2-1, reads GAGVSQSPRYKVTKRGQDVALRCDPISGHVSLYWYRQALGQGPEFLTYFNYEAQQDKSGLPNDRFSAERPEGSISTLTIQRTEQRDSAMYRCASSPLRGGLNNEQFFGPGTRLTVL.

The table lists this clonotype with a few counts. One end of the junction varies from germline; a read error may be responsible. The chain is built from TRBV20-1 and TRBJ2-1; 10 nucleotides align to TRBD2. This CDR3 has 15 amino acids. Germline-derived CDR1 and CDR2 are DFQATT and SNEGSKA (reference sequence). CDR3 sequence: CSARSSGRHYNGQFF. As DNA, the CDR3 is TGCAGTGCTAGAAGTAGCGGGAGGCACTACAATGGGCAGTTCTTC.

The chain recombines TRBV5-1 with TRBJ1-1; maybe TRBD1 (6 bases). The germline CDR1 and CDR2 sequences are SGHRS and YFSETQ. CDR3 length equals 18 residues. Trimming left V 1 base short and J 5 bases short, with 24 bases between. CDR3 bases: TGCGCCAGCAGCTTGATCGCCGGGACATACGAACTGGGTACTGAAGCTTTCTTT. It encodes CASSLIAGTYELGTEAFF.

In its sample, this clonotype was seen once. This chain joins TRBV7-6 and TRBJ2-3; 7 bases agree with TRBD2. V lost 5 bases and J lost 3; bases outside the gene matches: 14. The CDR3 runs 17 residues. Germline V gene sequence: CDR1 SGHVS, CDR2 FNYEAQ. In nucleotides, the CDR3 is TGTGCCAGCAGCCCAGTCATGGAGCGGGATTCAACAGATACGCAGTATTTT. Translating gives CASSPVMERDSTDTQYF.

The J gene is TRBJ2-1, the V gene TRBV29-1, with D possibly matching TRBD2 (5 bases). V was pared by 4 bases and J by 9 bases, with 10 bases between. The V gene's germline CDR1 is SQVTM and CDR2 ANQGSEA. CDR3 length equals 11 residues. The CDR3 coding sequence is TGCAGCGTTGGCCCGGGGATTGAGCAGTTCTTC. Amino acid sequence: CSVGPGIEQFF.

This clonotype was counted only a few times. The V gene is TRBV29-1, the J gene TRBJ1-2, with D possibly being TRBD1 (5 bases). CDR1 and CDR2 (germline): SQVTM, ANQGSEA. The CDR3 runs to 14 residues. V was pared by 4 bases and J by 4 bases, with 16 bases between. The CDR3 bases are TGCAGCGTTGCAACCCAGGGCCAAGGCTATGGCTACACCTTC. Protein: CSVATQGQGYGYTF.

The V gene is TRBV6-4, the J gene TRBJ2-1; possible D gene TRBD2, 5 bases. The V and J ends lost 5 bases and 4 bases respectively, with 12 bases between them. CDR1 MRHNA and CDR2 SNTAGT come from the germline V gene. The CDR3 has 14 amino acids. The CDR3 reads CASSPGRTYNEQFF. CDR3 sequence (DNA): TGTGCCAGCAGTCCGGGTCGGACTTACAATGAGCAGTTCTTC.

DNA of the CDR3: TGCGCCAGCAGCTTGGCCGACAGGAGCTCCTACAATGAGCAGTTCTTC. This encodes CASSLADRSSYNEQFF. V is TRBV5-1 and J is TRBJ2-1; possible D gene TRBD1, 6 bases. The CDR3 is 16 residues long. Germline-derived CDR1 and CDR2 are SGHRS and YFSETQ. The ends were cut back, 0 bases at V and 0 bases at J, with 10 bases in the middle.

This clonotype was detected a few times. CDR3 sequence: CSASSFFGTSGSPVGTDTQYF. The CDR3 bases are TGCAGTGCTAGTTCCTTCTTCGGGACTAGCGGGAGTCCGGTAGGCACAGATACGCAGTATTTT. The V call is TRBV20-1, the J call TRBJ2-3, with TRBD2 identical over 14 bases. Germline V gene data show CDR1 as DFQATT and CDR2 as SNEGSKA (reference sequence). V lost 3 bases, J lost 1 base, and 18 bases stayed unmatched. The CDR3 loop spans 21 amino acids.

The chain is built from TRBV7-2 and TRBJ2-3; D remains unclear. Germline CDR1 and CDR2: SGHTA and FQGNSA. V shed 5 bases and J shed 2 bases, with 17 bases lying between them. The CDR3 runs 16 residues. The CDR3 is CASSQSLSEPTDTQYF. In DNA, the CDR3 is TGTGCCAGCAGCCAAAGCCTCAGCGAGCCCACAGATACGCAGTATTTT.

The chain uses TRBV5-1 and TRBJ1-2; 8 bases match TRBD1. The junction had 10 bases not matched to a gene; V was cut back by 1 base and J by 8 bases. Per the germline V gene, CDR1 is SGHRS and CDR2 is YFSETQ. CDR3 length: 15 amino acids. CDR3 sequence (DNA): TGCGCCAGCAGCTTGACCCAGGGGGCGCGAAGCGGCTACACCTTC. As protein: CASSLTQGARSGYTF.

The chain recombines TRBV7-9 with TRBJ2-3; 8 bases map to TRBD2. The CDR3 is 16 amino acids. Germline-derived CDR1 and CDR2 are SEHNR and FQNEAQ (reference sequence). Trimming took 4 bases from V and 4 from J; bases not matched to a gene: 10. CDR3 sequence (DNA): TGTGCCAGCAGCTCGGGAGGGGAGGTTTTTCCAGATACGCAGTATTTT. This translates into CASSSGGEVFPDTQYF.

The rearrangement uses TRBV5-1 and TRBJ2-2, with D hard to call. Trimming removed 0 bases at V and 4 bases at J, with 13 bases between. The CDR3 totals 16 residues. Germline V gene data show CDR1 as SGHRS and CDR2 as YFSETQ. This CDR3 reads CASSLAPVSSTGELFF. CDR3 DNA: TGCGCCAGCAGCTTGGCCCCCGTTAGTAGCACCGGGGAGCTGTTTTTT.

This clonotype was seen only a few times. This chain links TRBV12-3 or TRBV12-4 with TRBJ2-1; D is unclear. This CDR3 region has 12 residues. V was cut by 3 bases and J by 9 bases, with 9 bases left in between. Written as DNA, the CDR3 is TGTGCCAGCAGTTTCTGGGGTGGTGAGCAGTTCTTC. Encoded protein: CASSFWGGEQFF.

The chain links TRBV5-6 to TRBJ2-1, with D possibly matching TRBD2 (5 bases). CDR1 and CDR2 from the germline V gene are SGHDT and YYEEEE. The CDR3 is made up of 13 amino acids. In DNA, the CDR3 is TGTGCGGGAGAGACGAGCTCCTACAATGAGCAGTTCTTC. This gives the protein CAGETSSYNEQFF.

The chain has TRBV12-3 or TRBV12-4 and TRBJ1-5; D gene uncertain. This CDR3 has 14 residues. The V end was cut by 4 bases, the J end by 8 bases, with 15 bases between. CDR3 sequence reads: CASSYRGAAEPQHF. CDR3 sequence (DNA): TGTGCCAGCAGTTATCGGGGAGCGGCGGAGCCCCAGCATTTT.

This clonotype has a single count. The V call is TRBV7-2, the J call TRBJ2-7, with D possibly TRBD1 on 5 matching bases. The germline CDR1 and CDR2 sequences are SGHTA and FQGNSA. The CDR3 contains 19 residues. V lost 2 bases and J lost 0, with 23 bases in between. This chain's CDR3 is CASSLPNVSSQGFSYEQYF. The CDR3 nucleotides read TGTGCCAGCAGCTTACCCAATGTCTCGAGCCAGGGTTTCTCCTACGAGCAGTACTTC.

This clonotype turned up a few times. This sequence joins TRBV28 and TRBJ1-4; 7 bases match TRBD1. This CDR3 has 14 residues. The trim removed 8 bases at V and 5 bases at J, leaving 8 bases unmatched. From germline, CDR1 is MDHEN and CDR2 SYDVKM. This CDR3 is CASGPQGGNEKLFF. CDR3 nucleotides: TGTGCCAGCGGCCCTCAGGGGGGGAATGAAAAACTGTTTTTT.

The V gene is TRBV10-3, the J gene TRBJ1-6; D is uncertain. Per germline, CDR1 ENHRY and CDR2 SYGVKD. V shed 7 bases and J shed 5 bases, with 9 bases lying between them. This CDR3 comprises 13 residues. The CDR3 nucleotides are TGTGCCATCAAGGGAGGCGATAATTCACCCCTCCACTTT. Translated: CAIKGGDNSPLHF.

The gene calls are TRBV25-1 and TRBJ2-1; D might be TRBD2 (6 bases). V gave up 5 bases and J gave up 9 bases, with 14 bases separating them. Germline V lookup: CDR1 MGHDK, CDR2 SYGVNS. The CDR3 covers 13 residues. The CDR3, as DNA: TGTGCCAGCAGTTTTGCGGGATCCACTGAGCAGTTCTTC. Its translation is CASSFAGSTEQFF.

This clonotype showed up just a few times. The chain has TRBV5-1 and TRBJ2-6; D is unclear. Trimming left V 0 bases short and J 2 bases short, with 6 bases between. The CDR3 totals 15 residues. The germline gives CDR1 SGHRS, CDR2 YFSETQ. The chain's CDR3 is CASSLAAAGANVLTF. In DNA form, the CDR3 reads TGCGCCAGCAGCTTGGCCGCAGCTGGGGCCAACGTCCTGACTTTC.